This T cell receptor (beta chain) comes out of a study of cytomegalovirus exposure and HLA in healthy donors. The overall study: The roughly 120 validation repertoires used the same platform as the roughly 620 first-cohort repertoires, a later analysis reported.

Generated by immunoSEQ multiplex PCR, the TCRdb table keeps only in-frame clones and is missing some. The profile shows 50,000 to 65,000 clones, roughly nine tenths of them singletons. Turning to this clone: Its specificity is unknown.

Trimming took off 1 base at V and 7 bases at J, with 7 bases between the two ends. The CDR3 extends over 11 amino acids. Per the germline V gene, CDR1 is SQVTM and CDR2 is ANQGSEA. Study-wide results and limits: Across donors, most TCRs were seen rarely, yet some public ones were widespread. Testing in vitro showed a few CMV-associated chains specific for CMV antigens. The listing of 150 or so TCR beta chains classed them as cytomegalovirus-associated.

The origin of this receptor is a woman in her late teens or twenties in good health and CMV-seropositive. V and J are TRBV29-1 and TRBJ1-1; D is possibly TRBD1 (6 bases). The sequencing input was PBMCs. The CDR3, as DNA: TGCAGCGTTGAAGCCAGGGGTGAAGCTTTCTTT. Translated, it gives CSVEARGEAFF.